Listed below are T cell receptor beta chains from one sample, sequenced in a study of cytomegalovirus exposure and HLA in healthy donors. TCRdb keeps only in-frame clones here, not all; method: immunoSEQ multiplex PCR. This sample yields about 160,000 clones, of which approximately 79% are seen a single time; over 1.1% belongs to the top ten. Sequenced input: PBMCs. These receptors all come from a man aged 60 to 75 in good health and CMV-seronegative. CDR3s include the opening cysteine and the closing phenylalanine or tryptophan. Each record gives: J gene, D gene, clone size, V gene, CDR3 DNA, CDR3 protein. The D gene is left open where the match is weak. A clone size is listed for some rows: how often the clone was seen (once, few, many), or a class if it is expanded.

>TRBJ2-3|TRBD2|.|TRBV19
TGTGCCAGTAGTAAGAAACTAGCGGGAGACCCAGATACGCAGTATTTT
CASSKKLAGDPDTQYF
>TRBJ1-3|.|.|TRBV11-2
TGTGCCAGCAGCGAGGCGTGGGGCCTTGGAAACACCATATATTTT
CASSEAWGLGNTIYF
>TRBJ2-7|TRBD2|.|TRBV29-1
TGCAGCGTTCTACTAGCGGGAGCAGGCGAGCAGTACTTC
CSVLLAGAGEQYF
>TRBJ2-3|TRBD2|once|TRBV27
TGTGCCAGCAGGGGGGGGGCAGATACGCAGTATTTT
CASRGGADTQYF
>TRBJ1-5|.|.|TRBV6-5
TGTGCCAGCAGGAGGCGCGACGATCAGCCCCAGCATTTT
CASRRRDDQPQHF
>TRBJ1-4|.|.|TRBV19
TGTGCCAGTAGACCGCCGACAGGAACTAATGAAAAACTGTTTTTT
CASRPPTGTNEKLFF
>TRBJ2-5|TRBD2|once|TRBV14
TGTGCCAGCAGCGGACTAGCGGGAATGGAGACCCAGTACTTC
CASSGLAGMETQYF
>TRBJ2-6|.|.|TRBV27
TGTGCCAGCAGTCGCGGTCCCTCCTCTGGGGCCAACGTCCTGACTTTC
CASSRGPSSGANVLTF
>TRBJ2-5|.|.|TRBV5-1
TGCGCCAGCAGCTTGGCGTCCAGACAAGAGACCCAGTACTTC
CASSLASRQETQYF
>TRBJ1-1|TRBD1|.|TRBV6-6
TGTGCCAGCAGTTACCAGGACAGGGCTTTAGCTTTCTTT
CASSYQDRALAFF
>TRBJ2-7|TRBD1|.|TRBV29-1
TGCAGCGTTCAGAGTGGACAGGGGGTTTACGAGCAGTACTTC
CSVQSGQGVYEQYF
>TRBJ2-7|.|few|TRBV28
TGTGCCAGCAGTTTATTTAGAGGAGTTTCCGGGGAGCAGTACTTC
CASSLFRGVSGEQYF
>TRBJ2-1|TRBD2|few|TRBV7-2
TGTGCCAGCAGCCTGGCTAGCGGGAGCTCCTACAATGAGCAGTTCTTC
CASSLASGSSYNEQFF
>TRBJ2-1|.|.|TRBV19
TGTGCCAGCCGAGTCGGCGGGGCCGAGCTGCAGTTCTTC
CASRVGGAELQFF
>TRBJ1-1|.|.|TRBV30
TGTGCCTGGAGTGGAATGACACCTGTAGTGGCTGAAGCTTTCTTT
CAWSGMTPVVAEAFF
>TRBJ2-1|.|.|TRBV7-2
TGTGCCAGCAGCTTAGAACTCGCGGCCAATGAGCAGTTCTTC
CASSLELAANEQFF
>TRBJ1-2|.|.|TRBV19
TGTGCCAGTAGTATAGATCGGCAGGGGCGCCTTGGCTACACCTTC
CASSIDRQGRLGYTF